This T cell receptor (beta chain) was sequenced for a study of blood T cell repertoires in COVID-19. Study summary: T cells, B-cell-depleted T cells, or PBMCs supplied cDNA or gDNA.

Only in-frame clones appear in the TCRdb table, and some are missing; sequencing was by immunoSEQ multiplex PCR. The sample holds over 100,000 clones; over 80% are singletons and the top ten take about 1.1%. This sequence was found in a human donor in a cohort sampled during active COVID-19. The sample consisted of peripheral blood.

Written as DNA, the CDR3 is TGTGCCAGCAGCCCAAGACAGGGATCGGGCTATGGCTACACCTTC. Protein product: CASSPRQGSGYGYTF. V gene TRBV7-8 combines with J gene TRBJ1-2; 7 nucleotides agree with TRBD1. Germline V gives CDR1 SGHVS, CDR2 FQNEAQ. V dropped 5 bases and J dropped 4; count of bases not matched to a gene: 10. The CDR3 runs to 15 residues.